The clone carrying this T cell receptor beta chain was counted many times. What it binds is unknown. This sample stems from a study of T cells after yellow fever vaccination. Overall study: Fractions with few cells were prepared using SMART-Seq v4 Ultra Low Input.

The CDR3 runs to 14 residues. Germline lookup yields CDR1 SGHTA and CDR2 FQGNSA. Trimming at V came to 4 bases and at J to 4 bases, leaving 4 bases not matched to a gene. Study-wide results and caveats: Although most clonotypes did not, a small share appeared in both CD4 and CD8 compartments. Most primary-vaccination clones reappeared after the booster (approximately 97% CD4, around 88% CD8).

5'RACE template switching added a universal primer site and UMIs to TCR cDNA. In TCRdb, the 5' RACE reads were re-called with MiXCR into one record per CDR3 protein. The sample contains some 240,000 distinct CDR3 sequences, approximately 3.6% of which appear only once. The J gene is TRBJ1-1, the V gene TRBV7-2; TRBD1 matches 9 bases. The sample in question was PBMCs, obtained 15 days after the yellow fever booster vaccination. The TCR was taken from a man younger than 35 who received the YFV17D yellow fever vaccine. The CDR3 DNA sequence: TGTGCCAGCAGCTCAACAGGGGGCCTCACTGAAGCTTTCTTT. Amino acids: CASSSTGGLTEAFF.